This is a list of T cell receptor beta chains from one sample in a study of T cell repertoires in cytomegalovirus infection. MiXCR was run by TCRdb on the reads, yielding one entry per CDR3 protein. The sample carries 750,000 to 900,000 distinct CDR3 sequences, 29% recorded once. For these TCRs, the target antigens are not known. Material: cultured CD8+ T cells from PBMCs, obtained from culture after CMV antigen stimulation. Every receptor here comes from a human donor in good health (CMV status not recorded). Some clones in this sample may be carry-over from other donors' samples. Both conserved end residues are part of each CDR3. The D gene is left open where the match is weak. The size entry is marked missing in some rows and otherwise reads once, few, many or a size class.

>few|TRBV7-6|TRBJ2-2|.
CASSFRTPDPTGELFF
TGTGCCAGCAGCTTCCGGACACCCGACCCAACCGGGGAGCTGTTTTTT
>few|TRBV19|TRBJ1-1|.
CASSIVGSATEAFF
TGTGCCAGTAGTATAGTAGGGAGCGCCACTGAAGCTTTCTTT
>many|TRBV7-2|TRBJ2-7|.
CASSRDNYEQYF
TGTGCCAGCAGCCGGGACAACTACGAGCAGTACTTC
>few|TRBV7-3|TRBJ2-2|TRBD2
CASSYIPRTSGGTGELFF
TGTGCCAGCAGCTACATTCCGCGGACTAGCGGGGGTACCGGGGAGCTGTTTTTT
>many|TRBV7-8|TRBJ2-6|.
CASSPFRARVTGANVLTF
TGTGCCAGCAGCCCCTTTAGGGCGAGGGTCACTGGGGCCAACGTCCTGACTTTC
>many|TRBV12-3/TRBV12-4|TRBJ1-4|.
CASSLRQGNEKLFF
TGTGCCAGCAGTTTAAGGCAGGGAAATGAAAAACTGTTTTTT
>.|TRBV5-1|TRBJ1-1|.
CASSLAWDVNTEAFF
TGCGCCAGCAGCTTGGCATGGGACGTGAACACTGAAGCTTTCTTT
>many|TRBV12-3/TRBV12-4|TRBJ2-3|TRBD2
CASTTLKGLLAGGMDTQYF
TGTGCCAGCACCACCTTAAAAGGCCTACTAGCGGGGGGGATGGATACGCAGTATTTT
>few|TRBV4-2|TRBJ1-1|.
CASSQDPSGNTEAFF
TGTGCCAGCAGCCAAGATCCCTCAGGGAACACTGAAGCTTTCTTT
>.|TRBV5-1|TRBJ2-1|TRBD1
CASSSGQGEGAFF
TGCGCCAGCAGCTCGGGACAGGGCGAAGGGGCGTTCTTC
>once|TRBV4-3|TRBJ2-3|TRBD2
CASSPWAGGPMETQYF
TGCGCCAGCAGCCCCTGGGCGGGGGGGCCTATGGAAACGCAGTATTTT
>many|TRBV12-3/TRBV12-4|TRBJ2-3|.
CASRPALETDTQYF
TGTGCCAGCAGGCCGGCACTCGAGACAGATACGCAGTATTTT
>.|TRBV6-5|TRBJ1-5|.
CASSGRGVQPQHF
TGTGCCAGCAGTGGACGGGGGGTTCAGCCCCAGCATTTT
>few|TRBV20-1|TRBJ2-5|.
CSARGPLAGQETQYF
TGCAGTGCTAGAGGTCCGCTGGCGGGGCAAGAGACCCAGTACTTC
>.|TRBV4-1|TRBJ2-1|TRBD2
CASSPRGSGGAYNEQFF
TGCGCCAGCAGTCCCCGGGGTAGCGGGGGGGCCTACAATGAGCAGTTCTTC
>.|TRBV7-6|TRBJ2-2|.
CASSLAWQGSNTGELFF
TGTGCCAGCAGCTTAGCTTGGCAGGGGTCGAACACCGGGGAGCTGTTTTTT
>.|TRBV6-8|TRBJ2-1|TRBD2
CASSYHGGEPYNEQFF
TGTGCCAGCAGTTACCATGGGGGGGAACCCTACAATGAGCAGTTCTTC
>.|TRBV12-3/TRBV12-4|TRBJ1-5|.
CASKYRTGGPNQPQHF
TGTGCCAGCAAATATAGGACGGGAGGGCCCAATCAGCCCCAGCATTTT
>.|TRBV7-2|TRBJ1-2|.
CASSLEAPWDGYTF
TGTGCCAGCAGCTTAGAGGCGCCCTGGGACGGCTACACCTTC
>.|TRBV20-1|TRBJ2-3|.
CSARGPVYHRGTDTQYF
TGCAGTGCTAGGGGCCCGGTCTACCATAGGGGCACAGATACGCAGTATTTT
>.|TRBV7-7|TRBJ1-1|.
CASSPIQGRNTEAFF
TGTGCTAGCAGTCCTATACAGGGTAGAAACACTGAAGCTTTCTTT
>many|TRBV7-6|TRBJ1-2|.
CASSSSEALLGYTF
TGTGCCAGCAGCTCCTCGGAGGCCCTATTAGGCTACACCTTC
>.|TRBV4-1|TRBJ2-3|TRBD1
CASSQVDRGRDTQYF
TGCGCCAGCAGCCAAGTAGACAGGGGGCGAGATACGCAGTATTTT
>.|TRBV7-6|TRBJ1-1|TRBD1
CASSLGGTGWRTEAFF
TGTGCCAGCAGCTTAGGGGGGACAGGGTGGAGAACTGAAGCTTTCTTT
>.|TRBV4-2|TRBJ2-3|.
CASSQDPGGTSTDTQYF
TGTGCCAGCAGCCAAGACCCAGGGGGGACTTCCACAGATACGCAGTATTTT
>.|TRBV29-1|TRBJ2-6|.
CSVRESSSGANVLTF
TGCAGCGTGAGGGAGTCTTCCTCTGGGGCCAACGTCCTGACTTTC
>.|TRBV6-5|TRBJ2-3|TRBD2
CASSYTGTSATDTQYF
TGTGCCAGCAGTTACACCGGGACTAGCGCCACAGATACGCAGTATTTT
>.|TRBV7-9|TRBJ2-5|TRBD2
CASSPAGVQETQYF
TGTGCCAGCAGCCCCGCGGGAGTCCAAGAGACCCAGTACTTC
>few|TRBV6-6|TRBJ2-5|.
CATQGRATQYF
TGTGCCACTCAGGGGAGGGCGACCCAGTACTTC
>.|TRBV6-8|TRBJ2-3|.
CASTQGSFSTDTQYF
TGTGCCAGCACCCAGGGTAGTTTTAGCACAGATACGCAGTATTTT
>.|TRBV7-8|TRBJ1-1|TRBD1
CASSFGPGQGPGREAFF
TGTGCCAGCAGCTTTGGGCCTGGACAGGGTCCGGGACGTGAAGCTTTCTTT
>.|TRBV20-1|TRBJ2-2|TRBD1
CSASKDRGSLLNTGELFF
TGCAGTGCTAGCAAAGACAGGGGCTCATTATTGAACACCGGGGAGCTGTTTTTT
>.|TRBV27|TRBJ1-5|.
CASSFGRFQPQHF
TGTGCCAGCAGTTTCGGGCGATTTCAGCCCCAGCATTTT
>few|TRBV12-5|TRBJ2-3|TRBD1
CASGWTGLVTDTQYF
TGTGCTAGTGGTTGGACAGGGCTCGTCACAGATACGCAGTATTTT
>.|TRBV6-5|TRBJ2-1|.
CASSMDTDEQFF
TGTGCCAGCAGTATGGACACGGATGAGCAGTTCTTC